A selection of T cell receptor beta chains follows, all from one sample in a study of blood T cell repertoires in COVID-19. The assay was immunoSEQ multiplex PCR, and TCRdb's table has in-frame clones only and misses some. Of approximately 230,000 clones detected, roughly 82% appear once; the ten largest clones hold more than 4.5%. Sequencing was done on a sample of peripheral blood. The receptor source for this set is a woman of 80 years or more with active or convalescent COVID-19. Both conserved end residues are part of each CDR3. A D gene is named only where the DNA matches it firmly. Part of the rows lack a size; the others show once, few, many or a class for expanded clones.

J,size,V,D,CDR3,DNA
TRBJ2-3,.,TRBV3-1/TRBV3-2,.,CASSPSTDTQYF,TGTGCCAGCAGCCCAAGCACAGATACGCAGTATTTT
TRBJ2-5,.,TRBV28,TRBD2,CASSSSGGQETQYF,TGTGCCAGCAGTTCGTCGGGGGGTCAAGAGACCCAGTACTTC
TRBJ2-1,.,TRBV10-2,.,CASSESLRAGRQGEQFF,TGCGCCAGCAGTGAGTCGTTGCGGGCGGGGCGGCAGGGTGAGCAGTTCTTC
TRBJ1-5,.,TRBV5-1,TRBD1,CASSLTGQGSNQPQHF,TGCGCCAGCAGCTTGACAGGACAGGGTAGCAATCAGCCCCAGCATTTT
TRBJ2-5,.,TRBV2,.,CASKWAGVETQYF,TGTGCCAGCAAGTGGGCAGGGGTGGAGACCCAGTACTTC
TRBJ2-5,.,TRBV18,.,CASSLDSQETQYF,TGTGCCAGCTCACTGGACAGTCAAGAGACCCAGTACTTC
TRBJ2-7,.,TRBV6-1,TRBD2,CASSEGLGVYEQYF,TGTGCCAGCAGTGAGGGACTAGGGGTGTACGAGCAGTACTTC
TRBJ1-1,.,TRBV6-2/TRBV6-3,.,CASSYPTGGGAGTEAFF,TGTGCCAGCAGTTACCCGACCGGGGGGGGCGCTGGGACTGAAGCTTTCTTT
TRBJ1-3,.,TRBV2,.,CASSELTYTIYF,TGTGCCAGCAGTGAGCTTACTTACACCATATATTTT
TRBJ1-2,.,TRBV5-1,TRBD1,CASSLVGQSYGYTF,TGCGCCAGCAGCTTGGTGGGACAGAGCTATGGCTACACCTTC
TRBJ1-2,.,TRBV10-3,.,CAISEFKDAGVGYTF,TGTGCCATCAGTGAGTTTAAAGATGCAGGGGTTGGCTACACCTTC
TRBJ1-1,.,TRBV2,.,CASTGWMNTEAFF,TGTGCCAGCACGGGTTGGATGAACACTGAAGCTTTCTTT
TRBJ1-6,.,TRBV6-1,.,CASSEASDLEPKYNSPLHF,TGTGCCAGCAGTGAAGCGAGCGACTTAGAGCCTAAATATAATTCACCCCTCCACTTT
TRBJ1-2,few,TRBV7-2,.,CASSYGGDYGYTF,TGTGCCAGCAGCTACGGGGGGGACTATGGCTACACCTTC
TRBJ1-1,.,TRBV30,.,CACGWGAKSAEAFF,TGTGCCTGCGGGTGGGGCGCGAAGTCGGCTGAAGCTTTCTTT
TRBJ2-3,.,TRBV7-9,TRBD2,CASSLTSGRSTDTQYF,TGTGCCAGCAGCTTAACAAGCGGGAGAAGCACAGATACGCAGTATTTT